What follows are 13 T cell receptor beta chains derived from one specimen sequenced in a study of TIL therapy for anti-PD-1-resistant metastatic lung cancer. The immunoSEQ assay was v3. Libraries were prepared by immunoSEQ multiplex PCR; TCRdb keeps only in-frame clonotypes and omits some of them. The sample yields approximately 50,000 clones, roughly 77% seen once. Specified time point: pre-treatment sample, taken before nivolumab and TIL therapy. Sequenced material: blood, taken at baseline. Receptors originate from a person between 30 and 79 years old with non-small cell lung cancer.

This chain joins TRBV11-2 and TRBJ1-5; D is uncertain. The ends were cut back, 2 bases at V and 4 bases at J, with 6 bases in the middle. CDR3 length: 13 amino acids. Per the germline V gene, CDR1 is SGHAT and CDR2 is FQNNGV. The CDR3 DNA sequence: TGTGCCAGCAGCTTAACTGGGAATCAGCCCCAGCATTTT. Its translation is CASSLTGNQPQHF.

This chain uses TRBV5-4 with TRBJ2-5; TRBD2 aligns across 9 bases. Trimming cost V 5 bases and J 1 base; bases outside gene matches: 3. From germline, CDR1 is SGHNT and CDR2 YYREEE (reference sequence). CDR3 length: 14 residues. CDR3 protein: CASRRAGGQETQYF. CDR3 nucleotide sequence: TGTGCCAGCAGAAGAGCGGGGGGCCAAGAGACCCAGTACTTC. The entire variable domain, with the rest obtained from reference TRBV5-4 and TRBJ2-5, is as follows: ETGVTQSPTHLIKTRGQQVTLRCSSQSGHNTVSWYQQALGQGPQFIFQYYREEENGRGNFPPRFSGLQFPNYSSELNVNALELDDSALYLCASRRAGGQETQYFGPGTRLLVL.

The chain recombines TRBV9 with TRBJ2-5, with unresolved D. Germline V lookup: CDR1 SGDLS, CDR2 YYNGEE. The germline V and J ends were trimmed by 4 bases and 3 bases, with 7 bases remaining between them. The CDR3 has 12 residues. Written as DNA, the CDR3 is TGTGCCAGCAGCACACAAGAAGAGACCCAGTACTTC. Translating it yields CASSTQEETQYF.

The chain employs TRBV10-3 and TRBJ1-3; a possible D gene is TRBD1 (5 bases). The CDR3 totals 14 residues. CDR1 and CDR2 (germline): ENHRY, SYGVKD. With 4 bases removed from V and 2 bases from J, the gap between germline ends came to 9 bases. Here the CDR3 DNA reads TGTGCCATCAGTGGCACAGGTACTGGAAACACCATATATTTT. Translating gives CAISGTGTGNTIYF.

The CDR3 spells CASSLGGTTQETQYF. CDR3 bases: TGTGCCAGCAGCTTGGGTGGGACAACCCAAGAGACCCAGTACTTC. The chain carries TRBV11-3 and TRBJ2-5; D might be TRBD1 (6 bases). The CDR3 has 15 residues. Trimming stripped 3 bases from V and 1 base from J, with 12 bases between. Germline CDR1 and CDR2: SGHNT and YENEEA.

This chain connects TRBV11-1 to TRBJ1-5; D ambiguous. Germline loops: CDR1 SGHAT, CDR2 FQDESV (reference sequence). V lost 4 bases, J lost 5 bases, and 15 bases lay in between. CDR3 size: 15 residues. The DNA of the CDR3 is TGTGCCAGCAGCTACGGTTCAGGACCTGATCAGCCCCAGCATTTT. It translates to CASSYGSGPDQPQHF.

The chain links TRBV6-5 to TRBJ2-7, with no clear D. The germline CDR1 and CDR2 sequences are MNHEY and SVGAGI. Trimming shortened V by 5 bases and J by 2 bases, and 10 bases separated the two germline ends. The CDR3 consists of 13 residues. The chain's CDR3 is CASSPSRAYEQYF. The DNA for the CDR3 is TGTGCCAGCAGTCCGTCAAGAGCCTACGAGCAGTACTTC.

This chain connects TRBV6-5 to TRBJ1-5, with D unresolved. Germline CDR1 is MNHEY and CDR2 is SVGAGI. The CDR3 is 13 residues long. V gave up 0 bases and J gave up 5 bases, with 5 bases separating them. The CDR3 loop reads CASSYSGDQPQHF. The CDR3, as DNA: TGTGCCAGCAGTTACTCCGGGGATCAGCCCCAGCATTTT.

The J gene is TRBJ2-5, the V gene TRBV28; D is unresolved. With 5 bases removed from V and 5 bases from J, the gap between germline ends came to 18 bases. The CDR3 has 15 amino acids. Germline values: CDR1 MDHEN, CDR2 SYDVKM. CDR3 sequence reads: CASSPSAPTGETQYF. The DNA of the CDR3 is TGTGCCAGCAGTCCCTCGGCCCCGACTGGGGAGACCCAGTACTTC. Full variable domain (outside the CDR3, taken from reference TRBV28 and TRBJ2-5): DVKVTQSSRYLVKRTGEKVFLECVQDMDHENMFWYRQDPGLGLRLIYFSYDVKMKEKGDIPEGYSVSREKKERFSLILESASTNQTSMYLCASSPSAPTGETQYFGPGTRLLVL.

The gene calls are TRBV3-1 (or the pseudogene TRBV3-2) and TRBJ2-7; D gene uncertain. Germline lookup yields CDR1 LGHDT and CDR2 YNNKEL (reference sequence). The CDR3 is 13 residues long. Trimming pared 2 bases from V and 2 bases from J, leaving 7 bases between. CDR3 nucleotides: TGTGCCAGCAGCCAACGGTCGCCCTACGAGCAGTACTTC. It translates to CASSQRSPYEQYF.

The V call is TRBV27, the J call TRBJ1-1; D uncertain. Trimming removed 6 bases at V and 0 bases at J, with 8 bases between. Germline V CDR1 and CDR2: MNHEY, SMNVEV (reference sequence). The CDR3 length is 13 residues. CDR3 DNA: TGTGCCAGCAGAGAGTCGCTGAACACTGAAGCTTTCTTT. Its translation: CASRESLNTEAFF.

This clone is categorized as medium-sized (0.01 to 0.1%). This chain uses TRBV7-2 with TRBJ2-4; 9 bases align to TRBD2. The germline V gene has CDR1 SGHTA and CDR2 FQGNSA. Trimming removed 5 bases from V and 9 bases from J; junction bases left unmatched: 5. The CDR3 covers 13 residues. The CDR3 sequence is CASSQTSGSIQYF. CDR3 DNA sequence: TGTGCCAGCAGCCAGACTAGCGGTAGCATTCAGTACTTC.

The V and J genes are TRBV4-2 and TRBJ1-1; D is ambiguous. The germline V gene has CDR1 LGHNA and CDR2 YNFKEQ. Trimming took 5 bases from V and 8 from J, leaving 15 bases between them. This CDR3 is built from 13 residues. The CDR3 region has the DNA TGTGCCAGCAGCTCCCGCGGAAAGGTGGAAGCTTTCTTT. This sequence encodes CASSSRGKVEAFF.